This T cell receptor (beta chain) was found in a study of blood T cell repertoires in COVID-19 (dated by TCRdb to the early 2020s). About the investigation overall: Collaborator samples came from the United States, Italy and Spain and covered acute and convalescent phases of COVID-19. The material from the prospective study consisted of cDNA or gDNA derived from T cells, B-cell-depleted T cells, or PBMCs. Deeply sampled blood TCRbeta repertoires from subjects exposed to, actively infected with, or recovered from COVID-19 were included in the dataset. The repertoires were released in a freely available public database meant as a resource for research on the immune response to SARS-CoV-2. The samples were drawn from two sources: the first 160 participants of the ongoing ImmuneRACE study, and over 950 subjects contributed by 6 global collaborators. Sample metadata almost always included a de-identified subject ID, COVID-19 status, age in years and sex. HLA class I and class II types, where available, came from metadata supplied by the sample provider rather than from assay-based typing. What the research found in general, with its limitations: Clinical and demographic metadata were provided uncurated, with the amount varying by source and participant.

The immunoSEQ Assay, a bias-controlled multiplex PCR, was used to amplify TCRbeta CDR3 regions from genomic DNA. Turning to the authors' computational methods: The number of nucleated cells in each sample was estimated from the amplification of reference gene primers within the assay. To quantify the absolute abundance of each unique TCRbeta CDR3 rearrangement, sequence reads were collapsed and filtered. Productive Simpson clonality was computed per sample as the square root of Simpson's diversity index over productive rearrangements. Sourced from immuneACCESS, this table was stored by TCRdb with only in-frame sequences that have V and J called. A share of the clones is absent; for the studies checked, an unresolved V gene accounts for under half, and the remainder has no known explanation. The D gene and trimming were derived from the DNA, and the V and J assignments and clone size from that table. Within this sample are under 85,000 clones, with around 83% of them counted one time only. The ten largest clones take up around 36% of the sample.

As for this clone: Which antigen it targets is not known. The sample holds no much larger clone one base away, and base qualities are not on file.

Per the germline V gene (reference sequence), LNHDA is the CDR1 and SQIVND is the CDR2. Trimming takes 4 bases off V and 5 bases off J; junction bases not matched to a gene: 3. CDR3 length: 14 amino acids, cysteine to phenylalanine. Kept here is only the CDR3 DNA, which spans 42 bases and is read in frame from base 1. Whole blood was collected in K2EDTA tubes by collaborating institutions according to the institutions' own protocols. For TCRbeta analysis, collaborator samples were shipped as frozen whole blood, as isolated PBMCs, or as DNA extracted from either sample type. Sequencing was performed on peripheral blood. This TCR came from a man older than 75 with active or convalescent COVID-19. Recombination linked TRBV19 to TRBJ2-2, with 8 bases in between that match TRBD1. The CDR3 here reads CASSKDRVTGELFF. In nucleotides, the sequence is TGTGCCAGTAGTAAGGACAGGGTGACCGGGGAGCTGTTTTTT.